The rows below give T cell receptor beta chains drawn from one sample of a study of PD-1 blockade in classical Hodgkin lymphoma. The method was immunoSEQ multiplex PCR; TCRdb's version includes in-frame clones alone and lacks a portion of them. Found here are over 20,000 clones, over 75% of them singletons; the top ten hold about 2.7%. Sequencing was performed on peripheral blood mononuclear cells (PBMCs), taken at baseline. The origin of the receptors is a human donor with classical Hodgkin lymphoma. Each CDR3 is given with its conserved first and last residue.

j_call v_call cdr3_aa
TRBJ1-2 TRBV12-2 CASRFRRGYTF
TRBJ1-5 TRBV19 CASSPGGFSNQPQHF
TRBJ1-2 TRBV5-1 CASSQWGPQGRGYSNYGYTF
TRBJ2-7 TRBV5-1 CASSLEAARYEQYF
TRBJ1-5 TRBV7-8 CASSLVGNQPQHF
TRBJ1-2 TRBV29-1 CSVPGTGDYGYTF
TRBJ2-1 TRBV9 CASSVGRGGVNEQFF
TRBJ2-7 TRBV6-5 CASSYMYEQYF
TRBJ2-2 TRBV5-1 CASSLARGGTGELFF
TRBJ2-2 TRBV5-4 CASTASGGDYTGELFF
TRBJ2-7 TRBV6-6 CASDGGQGGYEQYF
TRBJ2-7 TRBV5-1 CASSLAGDTSYEQYF
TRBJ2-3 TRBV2 CASIQAGGPSYTQYF
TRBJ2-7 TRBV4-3 CASSQDLGLAGEPSYEQYF
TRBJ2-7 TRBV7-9 CAGSLAQLAGGEQYF
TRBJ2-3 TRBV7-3 CASSLWAEGSTDTQYF
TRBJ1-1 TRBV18 CASSGGTAQTEAFF
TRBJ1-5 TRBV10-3 CAISRGQGNNQPQHF
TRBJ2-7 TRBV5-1 CASSASQANYEQYF
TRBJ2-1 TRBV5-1 CASSRTSGGPYNEQFF
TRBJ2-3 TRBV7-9 CASSLYTKADTQYF
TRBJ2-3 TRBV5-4 CASSLARSGAGADTQYF
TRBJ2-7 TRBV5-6 CASSLGAAPYEQYF
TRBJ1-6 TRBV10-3 CATGGGTNSPLHF
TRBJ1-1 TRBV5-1 CASSLAQGSTEAFF
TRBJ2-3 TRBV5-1 CASAGRGPSTDTQYF
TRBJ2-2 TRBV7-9 CASSRQSNTGELFF
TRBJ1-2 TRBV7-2 CASSLGGVGYGYTF
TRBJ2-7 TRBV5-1 CASSQTGSGLGYEQYF
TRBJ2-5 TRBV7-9 CASSPSGGSETQYF
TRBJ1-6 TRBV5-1 CASSFDRGNSPLHF
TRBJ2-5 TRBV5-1 CASSAREETQYF
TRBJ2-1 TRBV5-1 CASSLQGPGSYNEQFF